These 2 T cell receptor beta chains were all obtained from the same sample, sequenced in a study of T cell repertoires in cytomegalovirus infection. TCRdb reanalysed the reads using MiXCR and keeps one entry per CDR3 protein. The sample carries roughly 280,000 distinct CDR3 sequences, less than 9.5% recorded once. The sequenced material came from PBMCs. These receptors all stem from a human donor in good health (CMV status not recorded). Some clones in this sample may be carry-over from other donors' samples.

This clonotype has more than one count but fewer than ten. The chain links TRBV27 to TRBJ2-3; unclear D gene. The CDR3 length is 13 residues. The germline CDR1 and CDR2 sequences are MNHEY and SMNVEV (reference sequence). V was trimmed by 4 bases and J by 6 bases, leaving 11 bases between them. CDR3 sequence (DNA): TGTGCCAGCAGTTCGGCAGCTTGGGATACGCAGTATTTT. Encoded protein: CASSSAAWDTQYF.

In its sample, this clonotype was seen many times. The chain combines TRBV7-2 with TRBJ2-4; D remains unclear. V was clipped by 8 bases and J by 5 bases, with 10 bases between them. CDR3 length: 12 amino acids. Germline-derived CDR1 and CDR2 are SGHTA and FQGNSA. The CDR3 sequence is CASHQVQNIQYF. CDR3 nucleotides: TGTGCCAGCCATCAGGTCCAAAACATTCAGTACTTC. Variable domain in full (rest from reference TRBV7-2 and TRBJ2-4): GAGVSQSPSNKVTEKGKDVELRCDPISGHTALYWYRQSLGQGLEFLIYFQGNSAPDKSGLPSDRFSAERTGGSVSTLTIQRTQQEDSAVYLCASHQVQNIQYFGAGTRLSVL.